The 28 T cell receptor beta chains listed next were all sequenced from one sample in a study of a mutant IDH1 vaccine in newly diagnosed glioma. Specified time point: week 23, last vaccination. Every vaccine dose comprised 300 ug of mutant IDH1 20-mer peptide plus topical imiquimod. Antigen specificity for these receptors is unknown. Clones were read by immunoSEQ multiplex PCR, and TCRdb kept only the in-frame ones, dropping some. The table shows about 41,000 clones, with around 78% occurring only once. The sample was PBMCs, taken from a glioma patient whose treatment included an IDH1 peptide vaccine. The origin of the receptors is a woman in her forties with glioma. Some clones in this sample may be carry-over from other donors' samples.

With respect to this clone: Relative to the germline gene, one junction end is altered; a read error may explain this. This chain uses TRBV29-1 with TRBJ1-1, with D perhaps TRBD1 (6 bases). There are 13 residues in the CDR3. CDR1 is SQVTM and CDR2 is ANQGSEA in the germline V gene. Here the CDR3 reads CSVQDRKWSEDFF. The CDR3 DNA follows: TGCAGCGTTCAAGACAGGAAGTGGAGTGAAGATTTCTTT.

The chain joins TRBV7-2 to TRBJ2-5, with TRBD2 as a possible D gene (6 bases). Germline CDR1 and CDR2: SGHTA and FQGNSA. This CDR3 comprises 14 residues. Trimming shortened V by 5 bases and J by 10 bases, and 20 bases separated the two germline ends. The CDR3 is CASSRRGPEVGQYF. In nucleotides, the CDR3 is TGTGCCAGCAGCCGGCGGGGCCCCGAAGTGGGCCAGTACTTC.

The chain uses TRBV19 and TRBJ1-1, with 9 bases identical to TRBD1. The length of the CDR3 is 15 residues. V gave up 3 bases and J gave up 4 bases; unmatched junction bases: 6. Germline V lookup: CDR1 LNHDA, CDR2 SQIVND (reference sequence). The CDR3 DNA sequence: TGTGCCAGTAGTATTGGGGGGACAGGGATCACTGAAGCTTTCTTT. Encoded protein: CASSIGGTGITEAFF.

The chain joins TRBV5-5 to TRBJ2-7; D gene ambiguous. Germline lookup yields CDR1 SGHKS and CDR2 YYEKEE (reference sequence). V shed 0 bases and J shed 0 bases, with 13 bases lying between them. The CDR3 is made up of 16 amino acids. CDR3: CASSLAENRGSYEQYF. The CDR3 DNA reads as TGTGCCAGCAGCTTGGCTGAGAACAGAGGCTCCTACGAGCAGTACTTC. The full variable domain, with the rest looked up from reference TRBV5-5 and TRBJ2-7, is DAGVTQSPTHLIKTRGQQVTLRCSPISGHKSVSWYQQVLGQGPQFIFQYYEKEERGRGNFPDRFSARQFPNYSSELNVNALLLGDSALYLCASSLAENRGSYEQYFGPGTRLTVT.

This chain's CDR3 is CASSLNYGYTF. CDR3 in DNA: TGTGCCAGCAGTCTTAACTATGGCTACACCTTC. The chain employs TRBV28 and TRBJ1-2; unclear D gene. Germline-derived CDR1 and CDR2 are MDHEN and SYDVKM. V was shortened by 5 bases and J by 1 base, with 2 bases between the two germline ends. The CDR3 runs 11 residues.

The chain's CDR3 is CASRVAGITDTQYF. In nucleotides, the CDR3 is TGCGCCAGCAGGGTAGCGGGGATCACAGATACGCAGTATTTT. This rearrangement joins TRBV5-1 to TRBJ2-3; 8 bases are a match to TRBD2. There are 14 residues in the CDR3. Trimming took 5 bases from V and 2 from J; bases not matched to a gene: 4. Germline V gives CDR1 SGHRS, CDR2 YFSETQ.

The gene calls are TRBV4-3 and TRBJ2-7; D assignment may be TRBD1 or TRBD2 (5 bases each). The CDR3 runs to 15 residues. Germline V gene data show CDR1 as LGHNA and CDR2 as YSLEER. V lost 0 bases and J lost 0, with 9 bases in between. DNA of the CDR3: TGCGCCAGCAGCCAAGAAGAGGGGAGCTCCTACGAGCAGTACTTC. This codes for CASSQEEGSSYEQYF.

The J gene is TRBJ1-1, the V gene TRBV28; D uncertain. The length of the CDR3 is 15 residues. CDR1 and CDR2 (germline): MDHEN, SYDVKM. V lost 6 bases, J lost 4 bases, and 18 bases lay in between. The CDR3 protein is CASSLWVDALTEAFF. The CDR3 DNA is TGTGCCAGCAGCCTTTGGGTTGACGCCCTCACTGAAGCTTTCTTT.

The chain combines TRBV7-9 with TRBJ2-1, with 8 nucleotides matching TRBD1. The CDR3 loop spans 18 amino acids. Germline V lookup: CDR1 SEHNR, CDR2 FQNEAQ (reference sequence). Germline trimming cut 4 bases from V and 3 bases from J; bases unmatched to any gene: 14. In DNA, the CDR3 is TGTGCCAGCAGCTCACCGACTTCCGGGACAGGAGACTACAATGAGCAGTTCTTC. Translating it yields CASSSPTSGTGDYNEQFF. Based on the CDR3 plus reference TRBV7-9 and TRBJ2-1, the full variable domain is DTGVSQNPRHKITKRGQNVTFRCDPISEHNRLYWYRQTLGQGPEFLTYFQNEAQLEKSRLLSDRFSAERPKGSFSTLEIQRTEQGDSAMYLCASSSPTSGTGDYNEQFFGPGTRLTVL.

The chain has TRBV7-2 and TRBJ2-7, with TRBD1 matching over 7 bases. The CDR3 runs 14 residues. Germline loops: CDR1 SGHTA, CDR2 FQGNSA. The junction had 6 bases not matched to a gene; V was cut back by 1 base and J by 6 bases. The CDR3 DNA reads as TGTGCCAGCAGCTTAGTGGGGGCAGGGGGCGAGCAGTACTTC. Protein product: CASSLVGAGGEQYF.

The chain joins TRBV7-9 to TRBJ1-3, with a weak D call TRBD1 (5 bases). There are 15 residues in the CDR3. Germline lookup yields CDR1 SEHNR and CDR2 FQNEAQ (reference sequence). The V end lost 5 bases, the J end lost 0 bases, and 11 bases lay between the germline ends. The chain's CDR3 is CASSRGSFSGNTIYF. The CDR3 region has the DNA TGTGCCAGCAGCCGGGGCTCCTTCTCTGGAAACACCATATATTTT.

Notes on this clone: A junction boundary mismatches the germline segment, possibly from a read error. The chain combines TRBV7-7 with TRBJ1-1, with TRBD1 matching over 8 bases. Germline CDR1 is SSHAT and CDR2 is FNYEAQ (reference sequence). CDR3 length: 16 residues. Here the CDR3 reads CASSPTGGQTPAEAFF. CDR3 coding DNA: TGTGCTAGCAGTCCTACAGGGGGACAGACCCCGGCTGAAGCTTTCTTT. The variable domain in full, completed from reference TRBV7-7 and TRBJ1-1, reads GAGVSQSPRYKVTKRGQDVTLRCDPISSHATLYWYQQALGQGPEFLTYFNYEAQPDKSGLPSDRFSAERPEGSISTLTIQRTEQRDSAMYRCASSPTGGQTPAEAFFGQGTRLTVV.

V gene TRBV29-1 combines with J gene TRBJ1-1; D is unresolved. CDR3 size: 8 residues. Deletions cut 5 bases from V and 10 bases from J, with 5 bases between. CDR1 and CDR2 from the germline V gene are SQVTM and ANQGSEA. CDR3 coding DNA: TGCAGCGTTAACGGAGCTTTCTTT. Amino acids: CSVNGAFF.

The chain couples TRBV5-1 to TRBJ1-2; D possibly corresponds to TRBD1 (5 bases). There are 13 residues in the CDR3. Deletions cut 3 bases from V and 2 bases from J, with 8 bases between. Per germline, CDR1 SGHRS and CDR2 YFSETQ. The CDR3 here is CASSSGTNYGYTF. The CDR3, as DNA: TGCGCCAGCAGCTCGGGGACGAACTATGGCTACACCTTC. The full variable domain, completed using reference TRBV5-1 and TRBJ1-2, is KAGVTQTPRYLIKTRGQQVTLSCSPISGHRSVSWYQQTPGQGLQFLFEYFSETQRNKGNFPGRFSGRQFSNSRSEMNVSTLELGDSALYLCASSSGTNYGYTFGSGTRLTVV.

CDR3 nucleotides: TGTGCCAGTAGTGTCAACTATGGCTACACCTTC. Encoded protein: CASSVNYGYTF. The chain links TRBV19 to TRBJ1-2; no definite D call. The CDR3 contains 11 residues. CDR1 is LNHDA and CDR2 is SQIVND in the germline V gene (reference sequence). V lost 5 bases to trimming and J lost 2 bases, with 3 bases between them.

Written as DNA, the CDR3 is TGCAGCGTTACAGGCTACACCGGGGAGCTGTTTTTT. This encodes CSVTGYTGELFF. V is TRBV29-1 and J is TRBJ2-2, with a weak D call TRBD1 (5 bases). The V and J ends lost 5 bases and 3 bases respectively, with 7 bases between them. CDR1 and CDR2 from the germline V gene are SQVTM and ANQGSEA. There are 12 residues in the CDR3.

V gene TRBV7-2 combines with J gene TRBJ1-1; D gene uncertain. Trimming removed 5 bases at V and 3 bases at J, with 10 bases between. The CDR3 is 13 amino acids. Germline-derived CDR1 and CDR2 are SGHTA and FQGNSA. CDR3 sequence: CASSLQVYTEAFF. The CDR3 DNA follows: TGTGCCAGCAGCCTCCAGGTTTACACTGAAGCTTTCTTT.

This clone was seen once. The chain uses TRBV9 and TRBJ1-5; D unclear. Germline CDR1 and CDR2: SGDLS and YYNGEE. CDR3 length: 14 amino acids. The V and J ends lost 4 bases and 0 bases respectively, with 8 bases between them. The CDR3 loop reads CASSREYSNQPQHF. The DNA of the CDR3 is TGTGCCAGCAGCCGGGAGTATAGCAATCAGCCCCAGCATTTT.

The V call is TRBV6-1, the J call TRBJ1-1, with 7 bases that match TRBD1. This CDR3 spans 14 amino acids. V lost 5 bases and J lost 8; bases outside the gene matches: 11. From germline, CDR1 is MNHNS and CDR2 SASEGT. The CDR3 nucleotides read TGTGCCAGCAGTCCCCTGGGACAGCTTGTCGAAGCTTTCTTT. Its translation is CASSPLGQLVEAFF.

This chain connects TRBV5-1 to TRBJ2-7; 7 nucleotides match TRBD2. V lost 3 bases to trimming and J lost 2 bases; unmatched junction nucleotides: 5. The germline V gene has CDR1 SGHRS and CDR2 YFSETQ. There are 14 residues in the CDR3. CDR3 residues: CASSSPGTTYEQYF. CDR3 DNA: TGCGCCAGCAGCTCTCCGGGGACTACCTACGAGCAGTACTTC.

This rearrangement joins TRBV5-1 to TRBJ2-2, with a weak D call TRBD1 (6 bases). V lost 0 bases and J lost 7, with 13 bases in between. Germline CDR1 is SGHRS and CDR2 is YFSETQ. This CDR3 contains 15 residues. CDR3 sequence reads: CASSLVAGADGELFF. CDR3 in DNA: TGCGCCAGCAGCTTGGTGGCAGGGGCTGACGGGGAGCTGTTTTTT.

CDR3 in amino acids: CASSLGGRMNTEAFF. The CDR3 DNA sequence: TGTGCCAGCAGCTTAGGAGGTCGTATGAACACTGAAGCTTTCTTT. V gene TRBV7-8 combines with J gene TRBJ1-1; D unresolved. Looked up from germline, CDR1 is SGHVS and CDR2 is FQNEAQ. Trimming removed 1 base at V and 0 bases at J, with 9 bases between. The CDR3 sequence is 15 residues long. The full variable domain, its missing parts supplied by reference TRBV7-8 and TRBJ1-1, is GAGVSQSPRYKVAKRGQDVALRCDPISGHVSLFWYQQALGQGPEFLTYFQNEAQLDKSGLPSDRFFAERPEGSVSTLKIQRTQQEDSAVYLCASSLGGRMNTEAFFGQGTRLTVV.

The rearrangement links TRBV2 to TRBJ1-2; the D is unclear. Trimming took off 8 bases at V and 6 bases at J, with 16 bases between the two ends. CDR1 and CDR2 from the germline V gene are SNHLY and FYNNEI. The CDR3 totals 13 residues. The chain's CDR3 is CASGVPPRDGYTF. CDR3 in DNA: TGTGCCAGCGGGGTTCCTCCAAGAGATGGCTACACCTTC.

The gene calls are TRBV29-1 and TRBJ2-7; 10 bases map to TRBD2. This CDR3 spans 17 amino acids. Germline-derived CDR1 and CDR2 are SQVTM and ANQGSEA. Trimming cost V 2 bases and J 3 bases; bases outside gene matches: 13. CDR3 loop: CSVEYPSGRGSGYEQYF. CDR3 nucleotides: TGCAGCGTTGAATACCCTAGCGGGAGAGGTTCTGGCTACGAGCAGTACTTC.

DNA for the CDR3: TGTGCCAGCAGCTTAGACTTTCTGACCGGGAATGAGCAGTTCTTC. This translates into CASSLDFLTGNEQFF. V and J are TRBV7-2 and TRBJ2-1; unclear D gene. This CDR3 spans 15 amino acids. The V gene lost 1 base and the J gene lost 7 bases, with 14 bases spanning the gap. The germline CDR1 and CDR2 sequences are SGHTA and FQGNSA.

This clone has a single count. The V and J genes are TRBV5-1 and TRBJ2-7; 15 bases are a match to TRBD2. The J segment lost 3 bases and the V segment lost 7 bases, leaving 5 bases of the junction unmatched. CDR1 and CDR2 from the germline V gene are SGHRS and YFSETQ. This CDR3 contains 15 residues. As DNA, the CDR3 is TGCGCCAGCGGACTAGCGGGAGGGCCCTACTACGAGCAGTACTTC. This sequence encodes CASGLAGGPYYEQYF.

This rearrangement joins TRBV4-1 to TRBJ1-1; 8 bases align to TRBD1. The germline V gene has CDR1 MGHRA and CDR2 YSYEKL. With 0 bases clipped from V and 7 bases from J, the junction kept 7 bases outside the gene matches. This CDR3 has 15 amino acids. CDR3 in DNA: TGCGCCAGCAGCCAAGATCCCGCAGGGGGCCTTGAAGCTTTCTTT. Residues: CASSQDPAGGLEAFF.

This clone was counted once. This rearrangement joins TRBV5-1 to TRBJ2-5; the D is unclear. The CDR3 covers 18 residues. With 2 bases removed from V and 3 bases from J, the gap between germline ends came to 23 bases. Germline CDR1 and CDR2: SGHRS and YFSETQ. In nucleotides, the CDR3 is TGCGCCAGCAGCTTCTTCTATCAGAACTTAGGTTGTAAAGAGACCCAGTACTTC. Translated: CASSFFYQNLGCKETQYF.